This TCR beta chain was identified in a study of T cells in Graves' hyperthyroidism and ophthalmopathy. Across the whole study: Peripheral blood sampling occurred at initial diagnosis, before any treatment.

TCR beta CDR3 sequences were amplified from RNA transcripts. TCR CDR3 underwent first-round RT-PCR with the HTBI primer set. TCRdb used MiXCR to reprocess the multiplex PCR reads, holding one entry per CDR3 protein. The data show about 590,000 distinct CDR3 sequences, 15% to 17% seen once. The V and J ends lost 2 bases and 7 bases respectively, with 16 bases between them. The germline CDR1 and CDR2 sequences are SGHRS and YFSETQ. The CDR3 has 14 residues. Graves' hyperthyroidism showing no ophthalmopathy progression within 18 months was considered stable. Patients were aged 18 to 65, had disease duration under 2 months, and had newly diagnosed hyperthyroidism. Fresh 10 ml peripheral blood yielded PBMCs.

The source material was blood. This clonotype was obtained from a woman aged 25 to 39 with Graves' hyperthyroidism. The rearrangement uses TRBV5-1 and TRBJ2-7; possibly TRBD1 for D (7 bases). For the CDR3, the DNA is TGCGCCAGCAGCTTAACGGGACCAGGGGGGGAGCAGTACTTC. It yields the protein CASSLTGPGGEQYF.